A single sample gave rise to the 25 T cell receptor beta chains below, sequenced in a study of graft-versus-host responses after intestinal transplantation. For these receptors, no antigen is known. Assay used: immunoSEQ multiplex PCR; TCRdb lists only in-frame clones, some missing. This repertoire shows about 110,000 clones, 85% to 95% found once; its top ten account for 1% to 1.5%. The source material was unstimulated CD8+ T cells sorted from spleen or lymph node cells, sampled before transplant. Source of these receptors: a human donor who was the organ donor for an intestinal transplant.

This clone occurred once. CDR3 region: CASSRTYGQGRSSQETQYF. CDR3 sequence (DNA): TGTGCCAGCAGCCGAACATACGGACAGGGAAGGTCGTCGCAAGAGACCCAGTACTTC. The V gene is TRBV5-6, the J gene TRBJ2-5, with 8 bases lining up with TRBD1. Losses at the gene ends were 4 bases for V and 2 bases for J; bases not matched to a gene: 19. CDR3 length: 19 residues. Per the germline V gene, CDR1 is SGHDT and CDR2 is YYEEEE.

Written as DNA, the CDR3 is TGTGCCACCAGCAGAGATTTGGTATGGGCTCCCCACCACACACTCTCTTATCAGCCCCAGCATTTT. This encodes CATSRDLVWAPHHTLSYQPQHF. This sequence joins TRBV15 and TRBJ1-5; D is undetermined. V shed 0 bases and J shed 5 bases, with 32 bases lying between them. The CDR3 length is 22 residues. Per the germline V gene, CDR1 is LNHNV and CDR2 is YYDKDF (reference sequence).

This clone was counted a few times. The gene calls are TRBV6-5 and TRBJ2-7; D gene unclear. The V gene lost 2 bases and the J gene lost 1 base, with 6 bases spanning the gap. The germline gives CDR1 MNHEY, CDR2 SVGAGI. The CDR3 is made up of 13 amino acids. CDR3: CASSYTGSYEQYF. CDR3 DNA sequence: TGTGCCAGCAGTTACACTGGTTCCTACGAGCAGTACTTC.

This rearrangement joins TRBV13 to TRBJ2-7; 10 nucleotides match TRBD2. V was clipped by 5 bases and J by 0 bases; unmatched bases: 7. The germline CDR1 and CDR2 sequences are PRHDT and FYEKMQ (reference sequence). This CDR3 contains 16 residues. This CDR3 reads CASSILAGGDSYEQYF. The CDR3, as DNA: TGTGCCAGCAGCATCTTAGCGGGAGGCGACTCCTACGAGCAGTACTTC.

This sequence joins TRBV6-1 and TRBJ1-2; 9 bases agree with TRBD1. The CDR3 length is 14 residues. J was trimmed by 4 bases and V by 3 bases; bases with no gene match: 3. Germline-derived CDR1 and CDR2 are MNHNS and SASEGT. Here the CDR3 DNA reads TGTGCCAGCAGTGAGGACAGGGGTGGCTATGGCTACACCTTC. Translation: CASSEDRGGYGYTF.

Comment on this clone: It is likely a read error, because the conserved phenylalanine at the end of the CDR3 is missing. The CDR3: CASSSTDRGYMNTEAFL. CDR3 DNA: TGTGCCAGCAGTTCTACTGACAGGGGGTATATGAACACTGAAGCTTTCCTT. The V and J genes are TRBV27 and TRBJ1-1, with 9 bases matching TRBD1. V shed 4 bases, J shed 0 bases, and the junction held 9 bases outside the gene matches. This CDR3 has 17 amino acids. Germline V gene data show CDR1 as MNHEY and CDR2 as SMNVEV (reference sequence).

The rearrangement uses TRBV27 and TRBJ2-7; TRBD1 matches 9 bases. The ends lost 6 bases at V and 3 bases at J; junction bases unmatched: 9. Germline V gene sequence: CDR1 MNHEY, CDR2 SMNVEV (reference sequence). CDR3 size: 15 residues. The CDR3 is CASRRKQGADYEQYF. In DNA, the CDR3 is TGTGCCAGCAGACGAAAACAGGGGGCGGACTACGAGCAGTACTTC.

V usage is TRBV6-1 and J usage is TRBJ2-7; TRBD1 aligns across 8 bases. Germline V gene lookup returns CDR1 MNHNS and CDR2 SASEGT. The CDR3 contains 15 residues. Trimming removed 3 bases from V and 2 bases from J; junction bases left unmatched: 6. CDR3 sequence reads: CASSDMTGVPYEQYF. Written as DNA, the CDR3 is TGTGCCAGCAGTGATATGACAGGGGTGCCCTACGAGCAGTACTTC.

V and J are TRBV19 and TRBJ2-3; a weak D match, TRBD2 (5 bases). Trimming shortened V by 5 bases and J by 3 bases, and 9 bases separated the two germline ends. This CDR3 has 13 residues. The germline CDR1 and CDR2 sequences are LNHDA and SQIVND (reference sequence). The CDR3 bases are TGTGCCAGTAGTCTAGCTGAAACAGATACGCAGTATTTT. Translated: CASSLAETDTQYF.

The genes are TRBV28 and TRBJ2-5, with 8 nucleotides matching TRBD2. CDR1 and CDR2 (germline): MDHEN, SYDVKM. The CDR3 has 13 residues. V trimming: 5 bases; J trimming: 4 bases; junction bases outside the gene matches: 3. CDR3 sequence (DNA): TGTGCCAGCAGTCCGGCGGGGGGAGAGACCCAGTACTTC. It yields the protein CASSPAGGETQYF.

The V and J genes are TRBV5-1 and TRBJ2-7; 15 bases are a match to TRBD2. Losses at the gene ends were 4 bases for V and 5 bases for J; bases not matched to a gene: 7. CDR1 SGHRS and CDR2 YFSETQ come from the germline V gene. The CDR3 contains 16 residues. CDR3 nucleotide sequence: TGCGCCAGCAGCCAGGGACTAGCGGGAGGTTTGGACGAGCAGTACTTC. Amino acids: CASSQGLAGGLDEQYF.

This chain joins TRBV6-5 and TRBJ2-7, with 7 bases matching TRBD1. The V segment lost 3 bases and the J segment 1 base; nucleotides outside the gene matches: 3. The CDR3 has 14 residues. Germline CDR1 is MNHEY and CDR2 is SVGAGI. The CDR3 DNA sequence: TGTGCCAGCAGTTATGGACAGGTGTCCTACGAGCAGTACTTC. Its translation: CASSYGQVSYEQYF.

This clone showed up just a few times. The chain has TRBV6-5 and TRBJ2-2, with D possibly matching TRBD2 (5 bases). CDR1 is MNHEY and CDR2 is SVGAGI in the germline V gene. CDR3 length: 14 amino acids. V gave up 3 bases and J gave up 3 bases, with 8 bases separating them. The CDR3 is CASSYAGDTGELFF. The CDR3 DNA is TGTGCCAGCAGTTATGCCGGGGACACCGGGGAGCTGTTTTTT.

The V gene is TRBV30, the J gene TRBJ2-1; D possibly corresponds to TRBD2 (6 bases). Germline CDR1 and CDR2: GTSNPN and SVGIG (reference sequence). CDR3 length equals 15 residues. V was clipped by 0 bases and J by 2 bases, with 11 bases between them. The CDR3 coding sequence is TGTGCCTGGAGTGTAGGCGGAGGGGCCTACAATGAGCAGTTCTTC. Its translation: CAWSVGGGAYNEQFF.

The chain has TRBV28 and TRBJ2-7; 10 bases line up with TRBD2. Germline CDR1 MDHEN, CDR2 SYDVKM. The CDR3 has 15 residues. After removal of 2 bases from V and 4 bases from J, the junction contained 5 bases not matched to a gene. CDR3 nucleotide sequence: TGTGCCAGCAGTTTAATGCTAGCGGGGGTTTACGAGCAGTACTTC. This gives the protein CASSLMLAGVYEQYF.

This chain joins TRBV27 and TRBJ2-1; either TRBD1 or TRBD2 may fit D (5 bases each). The CDR3 is 17 amino acids. Germline CDR1 MNHEY, CDR2 SMNVEV (reference sequence). The ends were cut back, 6 bases at V and 7 bases at J, with 25 bases in the middle. The CDR3 region is CASSISDVTPGTNEQFF. CDR3 DNA: TGTGCCAGCAGCATCTCCGACGTGACCCCGGGGACGAATGAGCAGTTCTTC.

The chain combines TRBV27 with TRBJ1-2, with 7 bases aligning to TRBD1. The J segment lost 3 bases and the V segment lost 0 bases, leaving 10 bases of the junction unmatched. The CDR3 runs to 17 residues. Looked up from germline, CDR1 is MNHEY and CDR2 is SMNVEV (reference sequence). In nucleotides, the CDR3 is TGTGCCAGCAGTTTATCGAGGAGGGGGCGAGGCGACTATGGCTACACCTTC. The encoded protein is CASSLSRRGRGDYGYTF.

This chain connects TRBV27 to TRBJ2-2; D is ambiguous. Germline V gives CDR1 MNHEY, CDR2 SMNVEV (reference sequence). V lost 10 bases and J 0 bases, leaving 12 bases between the germline ends. This CDR3 spans 14 amino acids. The CDR3 DNA reads as TGTGCCACCGCGCAGCTAGCGAACACCGGGGAGCTGTTTTTT. This sequence encodes CATAQLANTGELFF.

A note on this clone: One end of the junction does not line up with germline, which may come from a read error. This chain uses TRBV7-8 with TRBJ2-3, with D possibly being TRBD1 or TRBD2 (5 bases each). Germline CDR1 and CDR2: SGHVS and FQNEAQ. This CDR3 spans 17 amino acids. CDR3 residues: CTPGTAHLIFYTDTQYF. Written as DNA, the CDR3 is TGCACTCCTGGGACGGCACACTTAATCTTTTACACAGATACGCAGTATTTT.

This CDR3 reads CASSSGTALGEQYF. CDR3 in DNA: TGTGCCAGCAGCTCCGGGACAGCCTTAGGCGAGCAGTACTTC. The chain uses TRBV7-9 and TRBJ2-7; 7 nucleotides line up with TRBD1. Germline V gene lookup returns CDR1 SEHNR and CDR2 FQNEAQ (reference sequence). The ends lost 4 bases at V and 6 bases at J; junction bases unmatched: 9. The CDR3 runs 14 residues. The whole variable domain, filled in from reference TRBV7-9 and TRBJ2-7, reads DTGVSQNPRHKITKRGQNVTFRCDPISEHNRLYWYRQTLGQGPEFLTYFQNEAQLEKSRLLSDRFSAERPKGSFSTLEIQRTEQGDSAMYLCASSSGTALGEQYFGPGTRLTVT.

This clone was counted once. The chain couples TRBV11-2 to TRBJ2-5, with unresolved D. V dropped 6 bases and J dropped 5 bases, with 13 bases sitting between them. Germline CDR1 and CDR2: SGHAT and FQNNGV. This CDR3 has 13 residues. The CDR3 region is CASRGWEAETQYF. The CDR3 nucleotides are TGTGCCAGCAGGGGGTGGGAAGCGGAGACCCAGTACTTC.

This chain links TRBV5-6 with TRBJ2-7; 8 bases map to TRBD2. J was trimmed by 1 base and V by 4 bases; bases with no gene match: 4. Germline-derived CDR1 and CDR2 are SGHDT and YYEEEE. The CDR3 has 14 amino acids. The CDR3 protein is CASSAGLGSYEQYF. The CDR3 DNA follows: TGTGCCAGCAGCGCGGGACTAGGATCCTACGAGCAGTACTTC.

The genes are TRBV30 and TRBJ1-2, with a tentative D call TRBD1 (6 bases). The V end was cut by 3 bases, the J end by 4 bases, with 21 bases between. The CDR3 is 16 amino acids. Germline assignment: CDR1 GTSNPN and CDR2 SVGIG (reference sequence). The CDR3 loop reads CAWRDGWPGAGYGYTF. Written as DNA, the CDR3 is TGTGCCTGGAGGGACGGCTGGCCGGGGGCGGGCTATGGCTACACCTTC.

This clone was seen just once. V gene TRBV13 combines with J gene TRBJ1-1, with D possibly matching TRBD1 (6 bases). Trimming took off 0 bases at V and 5 bases at J, with 16 bases between the two ends. The CDR3 is 16 amino acids. Germline assignment: CDR1 PRHDT and CDR2 FYEKMQ (reference sequence). CDR3 nucleotides: TGTGCCAGCAGCTTAGGCCTCACAGGGCCGGAGACTGAAGCTTTCTTT. This gives the protein CASSLGLTGPETEAFF.

The chain is built from TRBV6-5 and TRBJ1-5, with TRBD1 as a possible D gene (6 bases). Germline V gives CDR1 MNHEY, CDR2 SVGAGI. The V end lost 5 bases, the J end lost 6 bases, and 11 bases lay between the germline ends. The CDR3 has 13 residues. DNA of the CDR3: TGTGCCAGCAGTGTCTCGGGGGCTCAGCCCCAGCATTTT. This encodes CASSVSGAQPQHF.